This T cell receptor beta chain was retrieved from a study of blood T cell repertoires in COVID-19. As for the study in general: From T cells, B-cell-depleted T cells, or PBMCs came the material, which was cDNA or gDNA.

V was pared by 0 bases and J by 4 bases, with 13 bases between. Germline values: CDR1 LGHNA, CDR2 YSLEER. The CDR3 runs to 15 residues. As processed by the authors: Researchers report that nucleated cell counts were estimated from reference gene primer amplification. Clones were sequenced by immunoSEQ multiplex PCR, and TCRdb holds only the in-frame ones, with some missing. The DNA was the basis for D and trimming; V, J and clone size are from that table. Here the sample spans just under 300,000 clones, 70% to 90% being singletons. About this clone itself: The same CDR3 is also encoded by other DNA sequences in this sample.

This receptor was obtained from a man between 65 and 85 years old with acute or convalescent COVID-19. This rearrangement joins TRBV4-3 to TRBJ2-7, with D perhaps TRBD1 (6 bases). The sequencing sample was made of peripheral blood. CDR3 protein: CASSQDTGLGYEQYF. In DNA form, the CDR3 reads TGCGCCAGCAGCCAAGATACAGGGCTGGGGTACGAGCAGTACTTC.